This T cell receptor (beta chain) was obtained from a study of memory CD4+ T cells and cytomegalovirus serostatus. The study's findings and limits: Suggested: most of the CMV-linked TCR signature lies in CD4+ memory cells.

Single viable CD3+CD4+CD8-CD45RO+ cells were sorted as the memory CD4+ T cells. Note on this clone: The antigen remains undetermined.

The data were produced by immunoSEQ multiplex PCR, yet TCRdb's version contains in-frame clones alone and is incomplete. The table lists approximately 26,000 clones, 70% to 80% of them singletons. Sequencing was done on a sample of memory CD4+ T cells from blood. The receptor was isolated from an adult in good health and CMV-seronegative.

In DNA form, the CDR3 reads TGTGCCAGCAGTCCCCCACGGACAGGGGCGAACACTGAAGCTTTCTTT. It codes for CASSPPRTGANTEAFF. The chain combines TRBV2 with TRBJ1-1; 9 bases agree with TRBD1. The germline V gene encodes CDR1 SNHLY and CDR2 FYNNEI. The CDR3 has 16 amino acids. With V trimmed by 5 bases and J by 1 base, 8 bases remained unmatched.